Detailed here is one T cell receptor (beta chain). Antigen specificity is unknown. These data originate in a study of cytomegalovirus exposure and HLA in healthy donors. Study-wide findings and caveats: Roughly even sequencing depth across donors was the assumption behind the presence/absence analyses.

Both 60 Vbeta primers and 13 Jbeta primers went into the PCR. Libraries were prepared by immunoSEQ multiplex PCR; TCRdb keeps only in-frame clonotypes and omits some of them. The table records about 150,000 clones, 76% of them present only once. The V end lost 5 bases, the J end lost 5 bases, and 15 bases lay between the germline ends. There are 14 residues in the CDR3. From germline, CDR1 is MDHEN and CDR2 SYDVKM. Sequenced sample: PBMCs. The receptor was isolated from a man aged 35 to 55 in good health and CMV-seronegative. The genes are TRBV28 and TRBJ1-1; a possible D gene is TRBD1 (6 bases). The CDR3 protein is CASSPQDQGTEAFF. CDR3 DNA: TGTGCCAGCAGTCCCCAGGACCAGGGGACTGAAGCTTTCTTT.